The sequence of this T cell receptor beta chain was determined in a study of technical replicates of blood from a few donors. Clones were sequenced by immunoSEQ multiplex PCR, and TCRdb holds only the in-frame ones, with some missing. The sample comprises some 77,000 clones, roughly 90% of which are singletons, and approximately 0.41% rests with the top ten. The CDR3 loop spans 17 amino acids. Germline-derived CDR1 and CDR2 are SGHDT and YYEEEE. J was trimmed by 2 bases and V by 4 bases; bases with no gene match: 10. The chain combines TRBV5-6 with TRBJ2-3; 10 positions match TRBD2. The source is a human donor in good health. Sequenced input: T cells isolated from PBMCs. CDR3 amino acids: CASSPLAGVRSTDTQYF. The CDR3 DNA reads as TGTGCCAGCAGCCCCCTAGCGGGAGTGAGGTCCACAGATACGCAGTATTTT.